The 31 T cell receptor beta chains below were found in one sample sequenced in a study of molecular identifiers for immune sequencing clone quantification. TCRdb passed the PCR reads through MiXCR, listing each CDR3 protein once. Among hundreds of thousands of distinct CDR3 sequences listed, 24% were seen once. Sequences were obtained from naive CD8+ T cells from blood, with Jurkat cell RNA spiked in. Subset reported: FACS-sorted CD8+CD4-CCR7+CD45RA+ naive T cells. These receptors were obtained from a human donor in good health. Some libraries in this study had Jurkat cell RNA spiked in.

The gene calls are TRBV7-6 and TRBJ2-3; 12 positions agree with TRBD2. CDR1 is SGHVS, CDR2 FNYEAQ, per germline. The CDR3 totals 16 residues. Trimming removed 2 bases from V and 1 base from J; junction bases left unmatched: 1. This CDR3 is CASSLWTSGGTDTQYF. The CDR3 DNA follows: TGTGCCAGCAGCTTATGGACTAGCGGGGGCACAGATACGCAGTATTTT. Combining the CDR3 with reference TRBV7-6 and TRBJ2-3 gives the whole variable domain GAGVSQSPRYKVTKRGQDVALRCDPISGHVSLYWYRQALGQGPEFLTYFNYEAQQDKSGLPNDRFSAERPEGSISTLTIQRTEQRDSAMYRCASSLWTSGGTDTQYFGPGTRLTVL.

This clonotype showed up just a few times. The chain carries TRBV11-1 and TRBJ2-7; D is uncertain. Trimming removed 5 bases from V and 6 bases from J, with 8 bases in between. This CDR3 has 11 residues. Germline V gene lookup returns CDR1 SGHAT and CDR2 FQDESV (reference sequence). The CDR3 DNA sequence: TGTGCCAGCAGCGAGGTCGGCGAGCAGTACTTC. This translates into CASSEVGEQYF.

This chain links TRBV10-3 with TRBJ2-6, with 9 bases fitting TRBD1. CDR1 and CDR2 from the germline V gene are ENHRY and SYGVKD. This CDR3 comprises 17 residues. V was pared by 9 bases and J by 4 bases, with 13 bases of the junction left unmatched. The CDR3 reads CAIRTGATPGGANVLTF. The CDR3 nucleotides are TGTGCCATACGGACAGGGGCGACTCCTGGCGGGGCCAACGTCCTGACTTTC.

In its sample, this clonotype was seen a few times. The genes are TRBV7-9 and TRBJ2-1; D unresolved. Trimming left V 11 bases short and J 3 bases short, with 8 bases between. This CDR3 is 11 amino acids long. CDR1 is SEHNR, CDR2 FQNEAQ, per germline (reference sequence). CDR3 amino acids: CASLLYNEQFF. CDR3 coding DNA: TGTGCCTCTCTACTCTACAATGAGCAGTTCTTC.

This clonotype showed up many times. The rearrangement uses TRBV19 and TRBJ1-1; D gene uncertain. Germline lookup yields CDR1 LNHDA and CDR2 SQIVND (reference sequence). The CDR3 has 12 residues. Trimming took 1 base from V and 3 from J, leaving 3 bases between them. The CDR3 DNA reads TGTGCCAGTAGTATAGGCTACACTGAAGCTTTCTTT. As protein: CASSIGYTEAFF.

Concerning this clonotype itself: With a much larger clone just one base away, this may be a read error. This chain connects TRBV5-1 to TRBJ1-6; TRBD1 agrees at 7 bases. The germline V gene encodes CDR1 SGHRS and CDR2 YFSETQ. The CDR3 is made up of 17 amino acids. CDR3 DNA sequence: TGCGCCAGCAGCAAGGGACAGCTCAACCTATATAATTTACCCCTCCACTTT. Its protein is CASSKGQLNLYNLPLHF.

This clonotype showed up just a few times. The CDR3 DNA reads as TGTGCCAGCAGCTTAGAGTGGCTAGCGGGGGGGGAGCAGTACTTC. Protein sequence: CASSLEWLAGGEQYF. The V call is TRBV11-2, the J call TRBJ2-7; 12 bases fit TRBD2. V lost 0 bases to trimming and J lost 7 bases; unmatched junction nucleotides: 4. CDR1 and CDR2 (germline): SGHAT, FQNNGV. The CDR3 contains 15 residues.

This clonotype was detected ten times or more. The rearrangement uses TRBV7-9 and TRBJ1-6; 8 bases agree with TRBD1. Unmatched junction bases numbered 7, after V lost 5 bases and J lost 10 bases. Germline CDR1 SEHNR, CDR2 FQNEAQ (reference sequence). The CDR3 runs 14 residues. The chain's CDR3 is CASSPGQGSSPLHF. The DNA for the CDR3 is TGTGCCAGCAGCCCCGGACAGGGAAGCTCACCCCTCCACTTT.

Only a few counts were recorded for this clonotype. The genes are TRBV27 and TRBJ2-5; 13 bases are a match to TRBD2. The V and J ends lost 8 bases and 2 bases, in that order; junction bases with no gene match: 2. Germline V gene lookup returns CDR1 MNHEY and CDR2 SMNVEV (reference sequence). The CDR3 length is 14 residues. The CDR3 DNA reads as TGTGCCAGCCGGACTAGCGGGAGTCAAGAGACCCAGTACTTC. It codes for CASRTSGSQETQYF.

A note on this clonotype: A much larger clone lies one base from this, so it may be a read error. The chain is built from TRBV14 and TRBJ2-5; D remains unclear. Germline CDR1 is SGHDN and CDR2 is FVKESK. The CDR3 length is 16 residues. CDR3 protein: CTSSQDRSARKQTQYF. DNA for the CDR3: TGTACCAGCAGCCAAGATCGCTCGGCCCGTAAACAGACCCAGTACTTC.

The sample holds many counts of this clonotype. For the CDR3, the DNA is TGTGCCAGCAGTCCGGGGACTAGCGGGGGGGCAAGGGTCTCCTACGAGCAGTACTTC. Translation: CASSPGTSGGARVSYEQYF. This chain uses TRBV28 with TRBJ2-7; TRBD2 agrees at 16 bases. The V gene's germline CDR1 is MDHEN and CDR2 SYDVKM. The CDR3 runs 19 residues. V trimming: 5 bases; J trimming: 0 bases; junction bases outside the gene matches: 10.

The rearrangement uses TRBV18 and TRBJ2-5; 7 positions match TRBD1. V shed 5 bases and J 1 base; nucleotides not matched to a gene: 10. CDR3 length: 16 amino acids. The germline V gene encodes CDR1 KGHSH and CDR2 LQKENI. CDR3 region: CASSTEGQQIQETQYF. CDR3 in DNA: TGTGCCAGCTCAACCGAGGGACAGCAGATCCAAGAGACCCAGTACTTC. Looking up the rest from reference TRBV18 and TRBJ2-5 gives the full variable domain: NAGVMQNPRHLVRRRGQEARLRCSPMKGHSHVYWYRQLPEEGLKFMVYLQKENIIDESGMPKERFSAEFPKEGPSILRIQQVVRGDSAAYFCASSTEGQQIQETQYFGPGTRLLVL.

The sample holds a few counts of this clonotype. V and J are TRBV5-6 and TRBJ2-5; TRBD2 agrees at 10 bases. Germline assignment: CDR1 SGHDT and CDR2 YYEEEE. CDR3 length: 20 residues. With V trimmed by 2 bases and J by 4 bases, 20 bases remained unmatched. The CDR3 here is CASSFDVSGGSPPWPETQYF. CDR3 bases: TGTGCCAGCAGCTTTGATGTTAGCGGGGGGAGCCCCCCATGGCCAGAGACCCAGTACTTC.

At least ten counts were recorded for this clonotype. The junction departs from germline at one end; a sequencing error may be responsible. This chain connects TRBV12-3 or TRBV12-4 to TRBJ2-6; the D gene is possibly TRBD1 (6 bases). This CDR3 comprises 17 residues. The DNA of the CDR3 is TGTGCCAGCAAATTCGGACAGAGAGCCTCTGGTGCCAACGTCCTGACTTTC. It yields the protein CASKFGQRASGANVLTF.

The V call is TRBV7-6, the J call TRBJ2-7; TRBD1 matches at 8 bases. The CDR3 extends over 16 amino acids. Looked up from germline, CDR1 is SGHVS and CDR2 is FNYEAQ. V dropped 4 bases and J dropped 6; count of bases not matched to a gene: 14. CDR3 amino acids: CASSSRQGTSASEQYF. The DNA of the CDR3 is TGTGCCAGCAGCTCCCGACAGGGGACAAGCGCCTCCGAGCAGTACTTC.

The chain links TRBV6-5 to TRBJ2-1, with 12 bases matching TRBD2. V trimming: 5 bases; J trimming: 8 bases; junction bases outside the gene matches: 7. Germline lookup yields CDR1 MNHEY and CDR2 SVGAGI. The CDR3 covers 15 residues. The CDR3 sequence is CASSPLAGGIHEQFF. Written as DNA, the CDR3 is TGTGCCAGCAGTCCCCTAGCGGGGGGGATCCATGAGCAGTTCTTC.

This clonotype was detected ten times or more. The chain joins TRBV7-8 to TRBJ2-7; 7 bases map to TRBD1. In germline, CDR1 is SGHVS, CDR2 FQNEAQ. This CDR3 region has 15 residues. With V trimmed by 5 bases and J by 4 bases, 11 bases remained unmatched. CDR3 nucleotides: TGTGCCAGCAGCAACCGGGACAGCTCCTTTTACGAGCAGTACTTC. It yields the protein CASSNRDSSFYEQYF.

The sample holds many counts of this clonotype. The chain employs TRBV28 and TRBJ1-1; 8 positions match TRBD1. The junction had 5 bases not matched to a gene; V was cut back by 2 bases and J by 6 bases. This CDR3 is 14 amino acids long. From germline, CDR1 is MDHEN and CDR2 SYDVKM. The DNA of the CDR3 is TGTGCCAGCAGTTTACACAGGGGGAGATCTGAAGCTTTCTTT. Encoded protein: CASSLHRGRSEAFF.

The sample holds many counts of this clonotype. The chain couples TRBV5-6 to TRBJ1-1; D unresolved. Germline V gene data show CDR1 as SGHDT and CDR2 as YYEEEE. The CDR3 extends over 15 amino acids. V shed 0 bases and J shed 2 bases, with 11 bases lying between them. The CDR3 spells CASSLEPTKNTEAFF. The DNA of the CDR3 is TGTGCCAGCAGCTTGGAGCCGACAAAAAACACTGAAGCTTTCTTT.

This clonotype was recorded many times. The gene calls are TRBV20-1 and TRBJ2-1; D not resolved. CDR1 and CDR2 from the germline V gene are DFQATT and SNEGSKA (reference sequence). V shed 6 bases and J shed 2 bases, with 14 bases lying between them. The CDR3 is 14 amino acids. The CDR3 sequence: CSARPSATYNEQFF. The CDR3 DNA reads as TGCAGTGCCAGACCCAGCGCTACCTACAATGAGCAGTTCTTC.

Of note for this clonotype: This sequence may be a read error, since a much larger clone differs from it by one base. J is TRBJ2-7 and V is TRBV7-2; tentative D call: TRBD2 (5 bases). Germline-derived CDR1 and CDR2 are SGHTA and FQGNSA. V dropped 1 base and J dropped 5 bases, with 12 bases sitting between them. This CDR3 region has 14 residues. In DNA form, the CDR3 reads TGTGCCAGCAGCTTAGTCGGGGTAGATGACGAGCAGTACTTC. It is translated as CASSLVGVDDEQYF.

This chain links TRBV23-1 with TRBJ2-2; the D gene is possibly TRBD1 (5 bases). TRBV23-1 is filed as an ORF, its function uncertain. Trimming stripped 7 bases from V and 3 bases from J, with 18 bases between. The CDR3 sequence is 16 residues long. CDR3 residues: CASILQSRGDTGELFF. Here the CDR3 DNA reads TGCGCCAGCATTCTCCAAAGTAGGGGTGACACCGGGGAGCTGTTTTTT.

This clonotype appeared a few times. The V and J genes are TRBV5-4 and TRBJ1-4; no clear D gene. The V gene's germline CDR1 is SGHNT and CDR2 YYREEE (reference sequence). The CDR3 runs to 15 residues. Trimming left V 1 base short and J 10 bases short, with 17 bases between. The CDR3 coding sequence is TGTGCCAGCAGCTTGAGTGGCAGCAGTGGTGGAAAACTGTTTTTT. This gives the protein CASSLSGSSGGKLFF.

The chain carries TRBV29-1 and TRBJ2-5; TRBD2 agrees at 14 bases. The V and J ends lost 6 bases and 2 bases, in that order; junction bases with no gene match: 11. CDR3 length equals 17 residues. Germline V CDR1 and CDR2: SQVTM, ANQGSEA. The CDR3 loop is CSVTTSGGGLIQETQYF. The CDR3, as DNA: TGCAGCGTGACGACTAGCGGGGGGGGTTTAATTCAAGAGACCCAGTACTTC.

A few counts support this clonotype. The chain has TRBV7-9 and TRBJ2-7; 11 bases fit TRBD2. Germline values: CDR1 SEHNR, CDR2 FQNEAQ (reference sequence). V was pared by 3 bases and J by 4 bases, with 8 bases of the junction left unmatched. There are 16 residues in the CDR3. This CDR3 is CASSFTVTSGTYEQYF. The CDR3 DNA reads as TGTGCCAGCAGCTTTACGGTGACTAGCGGGACTTACGAGCAGTACTTC.

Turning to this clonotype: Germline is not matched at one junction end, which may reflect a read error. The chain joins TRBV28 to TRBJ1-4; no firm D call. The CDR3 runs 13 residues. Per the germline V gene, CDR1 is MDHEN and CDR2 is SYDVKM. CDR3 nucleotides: TGTGTCAGCAGTTTACATGAAAATGAAAAACTGTTTTTT. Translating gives CVSSLHENEKLFF.

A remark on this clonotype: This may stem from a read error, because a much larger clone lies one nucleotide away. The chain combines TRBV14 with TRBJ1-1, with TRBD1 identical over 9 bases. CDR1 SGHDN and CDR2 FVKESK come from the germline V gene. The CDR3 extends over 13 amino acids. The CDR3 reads CACSQGTGSEAFF. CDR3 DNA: TGTGCCTGCAGCCAGGGGACAGGGTCTGAAGCTTTCTTT.

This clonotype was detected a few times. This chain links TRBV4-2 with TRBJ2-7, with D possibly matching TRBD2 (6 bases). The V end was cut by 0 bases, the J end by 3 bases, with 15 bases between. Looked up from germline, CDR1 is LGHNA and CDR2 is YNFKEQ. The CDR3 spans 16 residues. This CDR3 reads CASSQEVGGKGYEQYF. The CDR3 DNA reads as TGTGCCAGCAGCCAAGAAGTTGGCGGGAAGGGCTACGAGCAGTACTTC.

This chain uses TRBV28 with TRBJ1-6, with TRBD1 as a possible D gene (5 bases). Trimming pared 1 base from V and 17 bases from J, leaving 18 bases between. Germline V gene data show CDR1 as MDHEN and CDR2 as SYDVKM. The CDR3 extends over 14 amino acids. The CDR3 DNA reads TGTGCCAGCAGTTTATACGGGGCGAGAGTTACCGTCCACTTT. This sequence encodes CASSLYGARVTVHF. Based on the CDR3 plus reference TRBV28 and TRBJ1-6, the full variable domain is DVKVTQSSRYLVKRTGEKVFLECVQDMDHENMFWYRQDPGLGLRLIYFSYDVKMKEKGDIPEGYSVSREKKERFSLILESASTNQTSMYLCASSLYGARVTVHFGNGTRLTVT.

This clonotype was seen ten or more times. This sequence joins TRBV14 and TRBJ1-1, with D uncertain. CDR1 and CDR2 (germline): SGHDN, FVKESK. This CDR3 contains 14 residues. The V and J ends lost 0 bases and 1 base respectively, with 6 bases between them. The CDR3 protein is CASSQDWTNTEAFF. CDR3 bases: TGTGCCAGCAGCCAAGATTGGACGAACACTGAAGCTTTCTTT.

Here the CDR3 reads CSVEPGLINTEAFF. The CDR3, as DNA: TGCAGCGTTGAACCCGGGTTAATAAACACTGAAGCTTTCTTT. V is TRBV29-1 and J is TRBJ1-1; D is uncertain. There are 14 residues in the CDR3. The germline V and J ends were trimmed by 2 bases and 2 bases, with 12 bases remaining between them. The germline gives CDR1 SQVTM, CDR2 ANQGSEA.